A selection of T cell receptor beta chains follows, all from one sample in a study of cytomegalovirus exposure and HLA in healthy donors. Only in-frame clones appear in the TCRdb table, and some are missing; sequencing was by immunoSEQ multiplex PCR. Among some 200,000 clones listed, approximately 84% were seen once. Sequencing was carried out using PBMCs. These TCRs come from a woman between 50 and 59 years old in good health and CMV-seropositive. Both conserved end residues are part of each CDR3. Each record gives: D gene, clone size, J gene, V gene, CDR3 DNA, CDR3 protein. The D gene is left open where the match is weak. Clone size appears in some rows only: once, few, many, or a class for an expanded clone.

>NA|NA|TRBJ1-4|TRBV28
TGTGCCAGCAGTCCATCCGGGGGGCTAGCTAATGAAAAACTGTTTTTT
CASSPSGGLANEKLFF
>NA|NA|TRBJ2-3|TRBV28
TGTGCCAGCAGTGGCCGGGACACGGGATCTACAGATACGCAGTATTTT
CASSGRDTGSTDTQYF
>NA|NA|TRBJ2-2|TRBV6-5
TGTGCCAGCCGCGGGGGCCCATCGAACACCGGGGAGCTGTTTTTT
CASRGGPSNTGELFF
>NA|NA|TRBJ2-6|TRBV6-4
TGTGCCAGACCCGAAAGGGAGTTAGATGGGGCCAACGTCCTGACTTTC
CARPERELDGANVLTF
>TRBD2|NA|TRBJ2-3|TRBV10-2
TGCGCCAGCAGTGATAGCGGGAGCTTAAGAGATACGCAGTATTTT
CASSDSGSLRDTQYF
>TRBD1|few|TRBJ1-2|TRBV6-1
TGTGCCAGCATCGGAATCCGGGACAGGGTGGACGGCTACACCTTC
CASIGIRDRVDGYTF
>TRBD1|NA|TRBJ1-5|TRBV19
TGTGCCAGTACCACAACAGGGGGTTGGCAGCCCCAGCATTTT
CASTTTGGWQPQHF
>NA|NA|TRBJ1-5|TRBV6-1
TGTGCCAGCACCCAGGGGTCCTATAGCAATCAGCCCCAGCATTTT
CASTQGSYSNQPQHF
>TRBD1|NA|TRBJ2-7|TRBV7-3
TGTGCCAGCAGCCCGCGACAGGGCGCAAACTACGAGCAGTACTTC
CASSPRQGANYEQYF
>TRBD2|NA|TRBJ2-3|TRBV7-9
TGTGCCAGCAGCTCGGGGGGGACGCAGTATTTT
CASSSGGTQYF
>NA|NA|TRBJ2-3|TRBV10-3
TGTGCCATCAGTGATAGGACAGTTAGCACAGATACGCAGTATTTT
CAISDRTVSTDTQYF
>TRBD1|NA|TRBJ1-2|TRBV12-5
TGTGCTAGTGGTTTAGGGACAGGGTCTGGCTACACCTTC
CASGLGTGSGYTF
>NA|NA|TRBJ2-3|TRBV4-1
TGCGCCAGCAATCGCGGGGTCCCGAGGGCAGATACGCAGTATTTT
CASNRGVPRADTQYF
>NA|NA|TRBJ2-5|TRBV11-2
TGTGCCAGCAGCTCAGAGAGCGCACCTCGGGAGACCCAGTACTTC
CASSSESAPRETQYF
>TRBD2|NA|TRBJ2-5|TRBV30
TGTGCCTGGAGTGTACTACGTGGTAGCGGGGGGCAAGAGACCCAGTACTTC
CAWSVLRGSGGQETQYF
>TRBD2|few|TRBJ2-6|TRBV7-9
TGTGCCAGCGGGGCGGGGGATGGGGCCAACGTCCTGACTTTC
CASGAGDGANVLTF
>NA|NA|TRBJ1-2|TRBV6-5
TGTGCCAGCAGTTACGGGTTCCAGGGGAACTATGGCTACACCTTC
CASSYGFQGNYGYTF
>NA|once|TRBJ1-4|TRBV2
TGTGCCAGCATCATGGACAGATCAACTAATGAAAAACTGTTTTTT
CASIMDRSTNEKLFF
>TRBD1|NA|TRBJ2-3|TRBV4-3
TGCGCCAGCAGCCAAGAGGCAGGGGGATCTACAGATACGCAGTATTTT
CASSQEAGGSTDTQYF
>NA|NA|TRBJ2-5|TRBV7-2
TGTGCCAGCAGCTTCACTAGTACACAGACCCAGTACTTC
CASSFTSTQTQYF
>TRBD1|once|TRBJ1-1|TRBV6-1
TGTGCCAGCAGGGAGGGGGCGGCCACTGAAGCTTTCTTT
CASREGAATEAFF
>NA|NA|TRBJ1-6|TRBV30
TGTGCCTGGAGTGTAGGGGCGGGGGCTGGTAATTCACCCCTCCACTTT
CAWSVGAGAGNSPLHF
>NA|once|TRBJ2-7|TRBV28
TGTGCCAGCAGAGAAAGTAGTTTCACCTACGAGCAGTACTTC
CASRESSFTYEQYF
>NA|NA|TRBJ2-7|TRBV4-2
TGTGCCAGCAGCCAAGATGAGCGGGTGTATTACGAGCAGTACTTC
CASSQDERVYYEQYF
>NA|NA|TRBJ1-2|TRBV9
TGTGCCAGCAGCGTAGACAGCTATGGCTACACCTTC
CASSVDSYGYTF
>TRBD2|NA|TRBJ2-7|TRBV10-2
TGCGCCAGCAGCCTCGCTAGCGGGGGTTACGAGCAGTACTTC
CASSLASGGYEQYF
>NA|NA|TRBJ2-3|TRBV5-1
TGCGCCAGCAAAGGGGCCAGCAGCACAGATACGCAGTATTTT
CASKGASSTDTQYF
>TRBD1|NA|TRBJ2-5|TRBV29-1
TGCAGCGTTGATGGTCTCGGGACAGGGGGTCAAGAGACCCAGTACTTC
CSVDGLGTGGQETQYF
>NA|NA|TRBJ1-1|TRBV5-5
TGTGCCAGCAGCTTGGTCTCGACAGTGAACACTGAAGCTTTCTTT
CASSLVSTVNTEAFF
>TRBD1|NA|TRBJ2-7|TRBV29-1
TGCAGCGTCATCACCGGGACAGGGGGAAATGGGCAGTACTTC
CSVITGTGGNGQYF
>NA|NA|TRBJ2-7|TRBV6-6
TGTGCCAGCAGTGGCAGACAGGATACCTACGAGCAGTACTTC
CASSGRQDTYEQYF
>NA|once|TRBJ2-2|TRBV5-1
TGCGCCAGCAGCCAGGGTTCGTCGTACACCGGGGAGCTGTTTTTT
CASSQGSSYTGELFF
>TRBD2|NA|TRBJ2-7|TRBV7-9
TGTGCCAGCACCTGGGAGGGACCCCACCGGTCCTACGAGCAGTACTTC
CASTWEGPHRSYEQYF
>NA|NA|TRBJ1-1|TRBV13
TGTGCCAGCAGCTTTCGACAGGAAGCTTTCTTT
CASSFRQEAFF
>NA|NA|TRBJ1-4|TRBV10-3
TGTGCCATCAGTCCCGGGTCCGGCGAAAAACTGTTTTTT
CAISPGSGEKLFF
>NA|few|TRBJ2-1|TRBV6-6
TGTGCCAGCAGTTACTCGAGACAGAGCTCCTACAATGAGCAGTTCTTC
CASSYSRQSSYNEQFF
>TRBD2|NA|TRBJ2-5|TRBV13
TGTGCCAGCAGCTCGGGACTACCAGAGACCCAGTACTTC
CASSSGLPETQYF
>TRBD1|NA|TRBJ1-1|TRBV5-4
TGTGCCAGCAGCTTGGCCGGACAGGGGGCCGGGACTGAAGCTTTCTTT
CASSLAGQGAGTEAFF
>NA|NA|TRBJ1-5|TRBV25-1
TGTGCCAGCAGTTGGGGGGGGAGTCAGCCCCAGCATTTT
CASSWGGSQPQHF
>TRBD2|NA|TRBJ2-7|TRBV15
TGTGCCACCAGCAGAGATGGAGGAGGGAGGGCCTACGAGCAGTACTTC
CATSRDGGGRAYEQYF
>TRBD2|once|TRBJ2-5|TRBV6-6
TGTGCCAGCAGTACGGGACTAGCGGGGGAAGAGACCCAGTACTTC
CASSTGLAGEETQYF
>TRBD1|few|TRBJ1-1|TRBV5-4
TGTGCCAGCGGAGACAGGGGGCGAGACACTGAAGCTTTCTTT
CASGDRGRDTEAFF